This T cell receptor (beta chain) was recorded in a study of cytomegalovirus exposure and HLA in healthy donors. As concerns this clone: Its antigen is unknown.

Study conclusions and caveats: Later on, analysis showed that most CMV-associated TCR beta chains appeared to be HLA-restricted.

This CDR3 spans 15 amino acids. Trimming cost V 3 bases and J 0 bases; bases outside gene matches: 6. The germline V gene encodes CDR1 SGHRS and CDR2 YFSETQ. PCR was performed using 60 Vbeta and 13 Jbeta primers. TCRdb keeps only in-frame clones here, not all; method: immunoSEQ multiplex PCR. This sample has fewer than 75,000 clones, with approximately 83% found just once. Sequences were obtained from PBMCs. This sequence originates from a man aged 25-40 years in good health and CMV-seronegative. The chain uses TRBV5-1 and TRBJ2-7; TRBD1 matches at 7 bases. CDR3 sequence reads: CASSWIGTDSYEQYF. The CDR3 DNA sequence: TGCGCCAGCAGCTGGATCGGGACAGACTCCTACGAGCAGTACTTC.